This is a list of T cell receptor beta chains from one sample in a study of blood T cell repertoires in COVID-19. TCRdb's copy holds only in-frame clones and misses some; the assay was immunoSEQ multiplex PCR. The sample has some 300,000 clones, nearly 90% seen once. Sequenced: PBMCs or T cells enriched from blood (not recorded which). These TCRs come from a woman in her forties or fifties who had been exposed to COVID-19. Each CDR3 is given with its conserved first and last residue. Each record gives: V gene, J gene, D gene, clone size, CDR3 protein, CDR3 DNA. The D gene is left open where the match is weak. Only some rows state a clone size, as once, few, many or a class for expanded clones.

TRBV6-5,TRBJ2-4,-,-,CATKTKNIQYF,TGTGCCACTAAGACCAAAAACATTCAGTACTTC
TRBV10-3,TRBJ1-1,TRBD1,-,CAISVRQGLSADTEAFF,TGTGCCATCAGTGTTCGACAGGGGTTAAGCGCGGACACTGAAGCTTTCTTT
TRBV2,TRBJ1-1,-,-,CASREILNTEAFF,TGTGCCAGCAGAGAGATCCTGAACACTGAAGCTTTCTTT
TRBV28,TRBJ2-3,-,-,CASSGGSSTDTQYF,TGTGCCAGCAGTGGGGGCTCTAGCACAGATACGCAGTATTTT
TRBV12-3/TRBV12-4,TRBJ2-3,TRBD2,-,CASSLLGGDTQYF,TGTGCCAGCAGTTTGTTGGGAGGGGATACGCAGTATTTT
TRBV19,TRBJ2-2,TRBD1,-,CASSRTGGNTGELFF,TGTGCCAGTAGCCGGACAGGGGGCAACACCGGGGAGCTGTTTTTT
TRBV15,TRBJ2-2,-,-,CATSSTPTGELFF,TGTGCCACCAGCAGCACTCCCACCGGGGAGCTGTTTTTT
TRBV5-6,TRBJ2-2,-,-,CASSRREANTGELFF,TGTGCCAGCAGCCGCAGGGAGGCGAACACCGGGGAGCTGTTTTTT
TRBV28,TRBJ2-2,TRBD2,-,CASSPGTSGNTGELFF,TGTGCCAGCAGTCCCGGGACTAGCGGGAACACCGGGGAGCTGTTTTTT
TRBV19,TRBJ1-4,TRBD1,-,CASSVGDSRNEKLFF,TGTGCCAGTAGTGTCGGGGACAGCAGGAATGAAAAACTGTTTTTT
TRBV3-1/TRBV3-2,TRBJ1-2,-,-,CASSQVGEKRVSGYTF,TGTGCCAGCAGCCAAGTCGGTGAGAAACGCGTCTCTGGCTACACCTTC
TRBV10-3,TRBJ2-1,TRBD2,-,CAIGAGGTYNEQFF,TGTGCCATCGGTGCGGGGGGTACCTACAATGAGCAGTTCTTC
TRBV5-6,TRBJ1-2,-,once,CASSLVAGYNYGYTF,TGTGCCAGCAGCTTGGTGGCGGGATATAACTATGGCTACACCTTC
TRBV18,TRBJ2-7,TRBD1,few,CASSPAQGVYEQYF,TGTGCCAGCTCACCGGCCCAGGGGGTCTACGAGCAGTACTTC
TRBV3-1/TRBV3-2,TRBJ1-1,TRBD1,-,CASSQPSGTGISEAFF,TGTGCCAGCAGCCAACCCTCCGGGACAGGGATTTCTGAAGCTTTCTTT
TRBV28,TRBJ1-6,-,-,CASSPTAGSSYNSPLHF,TGTGCCAGCAGCCCGACGGCGGGGAGCTCCTATAATTCACCCCTCCACTTT
TRBV7-9,TRBJ2-1,-,-,CASSDRPLGQFF,TGTGCCAGCAGCGACAGACCCCTTGGGCAGTTCTTC
TRBV3-1/TRBV3-2,TRBJ1-4,-,-,CASSQGSREKLFF,TGTGCCAGCAGCCAAGGCTCGCGGGAAAAACTGTTTTTT
TRBV3-1/TRBV3-2,TRBJ2-5,-,-,CASSQRATGMETQYF,TGTGCCAGCAGCCAAAGGGCCACAGGGATGGAGACCCAGTACTTC
TRBV27,TRBJ1-2,TRBD1,-,CASSPTGTGRLGGYTF,TGTGCCAGCAGTCCCACTGGGACAGGACGTTTGGGTGGCTACACCTTC